Sequencing of this T cell receptor beta chain was carried out in a study of T-cell memory formation after mild COVID-19. Overall study findings and caveats: For contracting clones, CD4+ ones sat mainly in CM and EM, CD8+ in EMRA. Researchers found some responding clones in pre-infection memory, a sign that cross-reactive memory joined.

TCRdb called the 5' RACE reads again in MiXCR, with one record for every CDR3 protein. Among 50,000 or so distinct CDR3 sequences listed, 25% to 30% were seen once. This CDR3 contains 15 residues. The junction had 6 bases not matched to a gene; V was cut back by 4 bases and J by 6 bases. Germline V gene data show CDR1 as SGHAT and CDR2 as FQNNGV. As regards this clonotype: Its target is unknown.

Sequences were obtained from PBMCs or a T cell subset sorted from them (not recorded which). The receptor's source is a man aged 18 to 30 who had mild COVID-19 (a few samples of this study predate the infection). Cell type and time point are not known. This rearrangement joins TRBV11-2 to TRBJ2-3; 11 positions match TRBD1. CDR3 sequence: CASSSGTGGVDTQYF. CDR3 in DNA: TGTGCCAGCAGCTCCGGGACAGGGGGTGTGGATACGCAGTATTTT.